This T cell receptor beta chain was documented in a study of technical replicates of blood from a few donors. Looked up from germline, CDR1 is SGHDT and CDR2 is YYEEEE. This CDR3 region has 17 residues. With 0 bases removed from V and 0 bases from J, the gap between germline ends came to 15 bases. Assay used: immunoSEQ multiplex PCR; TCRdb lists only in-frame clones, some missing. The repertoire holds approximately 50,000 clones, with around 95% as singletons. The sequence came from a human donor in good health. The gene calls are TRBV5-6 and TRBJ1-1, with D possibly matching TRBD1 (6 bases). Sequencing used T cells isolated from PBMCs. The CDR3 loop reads CASSLVRDKRMNTEAFF. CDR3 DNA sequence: TGTGCCAGCAGCTTGGTTCGGGACAAGAGGATGAACACTGAAGCTTTCTTT.